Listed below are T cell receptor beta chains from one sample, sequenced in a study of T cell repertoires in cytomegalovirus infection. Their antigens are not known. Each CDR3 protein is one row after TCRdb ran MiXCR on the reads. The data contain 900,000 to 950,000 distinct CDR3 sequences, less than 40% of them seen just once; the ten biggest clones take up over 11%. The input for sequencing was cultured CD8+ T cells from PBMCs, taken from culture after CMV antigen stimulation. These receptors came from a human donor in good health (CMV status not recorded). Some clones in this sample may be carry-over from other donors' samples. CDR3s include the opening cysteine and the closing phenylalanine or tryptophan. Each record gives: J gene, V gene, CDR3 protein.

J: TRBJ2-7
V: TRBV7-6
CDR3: CASSLAARASDEQYF

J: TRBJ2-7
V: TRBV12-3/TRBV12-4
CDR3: CASSPSYRGGLTYEQYF

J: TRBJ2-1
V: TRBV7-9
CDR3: CASSLGDRKNNEQFF

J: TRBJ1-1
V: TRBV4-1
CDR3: CASSQDPANTEAFF

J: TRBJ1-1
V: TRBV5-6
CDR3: CASSLVDTTEAFF

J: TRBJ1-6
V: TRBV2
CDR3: CASRGGRRSLHF

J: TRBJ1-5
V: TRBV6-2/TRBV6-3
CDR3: CASSYVAGVQPQHF

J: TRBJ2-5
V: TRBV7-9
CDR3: CASSQIGGGSETQYF

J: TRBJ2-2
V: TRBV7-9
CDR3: CASNPQAGAEGELFF

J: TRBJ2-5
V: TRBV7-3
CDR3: CASSPLDGKYQETQYF

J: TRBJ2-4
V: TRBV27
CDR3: CASSPLAGTKNIQYF

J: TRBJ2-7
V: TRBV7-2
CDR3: CASSFYLVGPYEQYF

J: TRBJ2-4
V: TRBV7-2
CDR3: CASSPEGGLAKNIQYF

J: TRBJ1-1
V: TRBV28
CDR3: CASSYFRGNTEAFF

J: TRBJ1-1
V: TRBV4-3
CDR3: CASSQQDTLLNTEAFF

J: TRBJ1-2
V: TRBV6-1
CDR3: CASSYYSGTGVNYGYTF

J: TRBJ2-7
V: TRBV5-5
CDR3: CASRLPGWSYEQYF

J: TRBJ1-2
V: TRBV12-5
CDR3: CASGLPDEGAHDTF

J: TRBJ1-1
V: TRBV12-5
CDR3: CASGLGLNSEAFF

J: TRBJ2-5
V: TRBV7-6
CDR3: CASSFVPRGPETQYF

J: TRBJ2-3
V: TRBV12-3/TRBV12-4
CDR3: CASTFSTSAVTDTQYF

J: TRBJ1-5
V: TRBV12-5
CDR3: CASGGQGNQPQHF

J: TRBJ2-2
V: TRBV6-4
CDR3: CASSVSIEGGELFF

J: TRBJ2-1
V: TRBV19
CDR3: CASSIPGPEQFF